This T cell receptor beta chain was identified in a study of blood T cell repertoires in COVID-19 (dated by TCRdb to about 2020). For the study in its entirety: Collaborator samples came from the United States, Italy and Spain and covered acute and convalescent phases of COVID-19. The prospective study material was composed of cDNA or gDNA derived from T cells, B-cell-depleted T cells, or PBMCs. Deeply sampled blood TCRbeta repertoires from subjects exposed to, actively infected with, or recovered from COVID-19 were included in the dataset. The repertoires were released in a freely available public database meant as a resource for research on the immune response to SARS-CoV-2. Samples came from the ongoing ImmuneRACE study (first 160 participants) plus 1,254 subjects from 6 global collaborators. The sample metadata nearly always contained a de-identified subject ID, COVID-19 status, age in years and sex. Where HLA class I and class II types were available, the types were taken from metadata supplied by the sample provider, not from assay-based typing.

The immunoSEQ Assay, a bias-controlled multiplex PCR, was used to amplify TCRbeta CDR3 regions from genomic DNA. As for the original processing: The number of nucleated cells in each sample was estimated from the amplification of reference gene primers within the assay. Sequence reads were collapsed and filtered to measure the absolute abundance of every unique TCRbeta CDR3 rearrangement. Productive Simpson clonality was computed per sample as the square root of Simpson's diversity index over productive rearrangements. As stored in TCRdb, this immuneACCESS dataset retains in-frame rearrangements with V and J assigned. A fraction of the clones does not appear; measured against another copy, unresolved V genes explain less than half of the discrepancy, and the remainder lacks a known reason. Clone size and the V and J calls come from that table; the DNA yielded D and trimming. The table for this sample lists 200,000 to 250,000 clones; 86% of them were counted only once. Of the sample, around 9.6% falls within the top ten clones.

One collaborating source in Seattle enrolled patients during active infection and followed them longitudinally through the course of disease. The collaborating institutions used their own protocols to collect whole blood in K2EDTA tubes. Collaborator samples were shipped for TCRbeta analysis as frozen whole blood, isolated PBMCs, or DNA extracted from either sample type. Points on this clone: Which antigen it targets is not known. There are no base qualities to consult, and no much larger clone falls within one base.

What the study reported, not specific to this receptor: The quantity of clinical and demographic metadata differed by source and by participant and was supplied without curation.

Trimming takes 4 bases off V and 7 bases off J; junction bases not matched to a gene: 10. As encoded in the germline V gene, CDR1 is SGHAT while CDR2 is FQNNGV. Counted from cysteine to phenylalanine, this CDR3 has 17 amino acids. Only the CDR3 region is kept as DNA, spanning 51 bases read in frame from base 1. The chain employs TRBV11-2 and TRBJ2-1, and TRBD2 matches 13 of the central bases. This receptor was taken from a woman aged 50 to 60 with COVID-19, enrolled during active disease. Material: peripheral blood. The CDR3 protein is CASSSGTSGALWNEQFF. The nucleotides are TGTGCCAGCAGCTCCGGGACTAGCGGGGCCCTCTGGAATGAGCAGTTCTTC.